This T cell receptor (beta chain) was sequenced during a study of identical twins' blood T cells. Sample barcodes were added at both library ends during cDNA synthesis. Each CDR3 protein is one row after TCRdb ran MiXCR on the 5' RACE reads. The sample yields a few hundred thousand distinct CDR3 sequences, roughly 27% seen once. This clonotype was recorded a few times. Three pairs of healthy female monozygous twins were the donors. All three twin pairs grew up together with likely shared infections and vaccines. In germline, CDR1 is SGHTA, CDR2 FQGNSA. The CDR3 is 13 residues long. Trimming removed 7 bases from V and 1 base from J, with 10 bases in between.

The receptor comes from a woman between 18 and 50 years old in good health. The sequenced material came from PBMCs. The rearrangement links TRBV7-2 to TRBJ1-1; D is perhaps TRBD1 (5 bases). CDR3: CASKADRNTEAFF. The CDR3, as DNA: TGTGCCAGCAAAGCAGACAGGAACACTGAAGCTTTCTTT.